This is a list of T cell receptor beta chains from one sample in a study of CD8 T cells in Susac syndrome. MiXCR was run by TCRdb on the immunoSEQ multiplex PCR reads, yielding one entry per CDR3 protein. In the table there are some 120,000 distinct CDR3 sequences, approximately 94% of which are singletons. The sequenced sample was CD4+ T cells from PBMCs. All receptors derive from a human donor with multiple sclerosis. Each CDR3 is given without its conserved first and last residue. The D gene is left open where the match is weak. Clone size is shown for a subset of rows, as once, few, many or a class of expanded clone.

v_gene: TRBV19
d_gene: NA
j_gene: TRBJ1-5
abundance: NA
CDR3aa: ASSRGSGQPQH

v_gene: TRBV30
d_gene: NA
j_gene: TRBJ1-2
abundance: NA
CDR3aa: AWTLAGGGYT

v_gene: TRBV4-3
d_gene: NA
j_gene: TRBJ2-1
abundance: NA
CDR3aa: ASSQEGAGGNEQF

v_gene: TRBV12-3/TRBV12-4
d_gene: TRBD1
j_gene: TRBJ1-5
abundance: NA
CDR3aa: ASSFQGASNQPQH

v_gene: TRBV19
d_gene: NA
j_gene: TRBJ1-4
abundance: NA
CDR3aa: ASERQTNEKLF

v_gene: TRBV20-1
d_gene: TRBD1
j_gene: TRBJ1-5
abundance: NA
CDR3aa: SARTGGFNQPQH

v_gene: TRBV30
d_gene: NA
j_gene: TRBJ1-1
abundance: NA
CDR3aa: AWDRQYTEAF

v_gene: TRBV12-3/TRBV12-4
d_gene: NA
j_gene: TRBJ1-2
abundance: NA
CDR3aa: ASSLASGVGYT

v_gene: TRBV27
d_gene: NA
j_gene: TRBJ2-5
abundance: NA
CDR3aa: ASSPQITYQETQY

v_gene: TRBV18
d_gene: NA
j_gene: TRBJ2-1
abundance: NA
CDR3aa: ASSPRITYNEQF

v_gene: TRBV28
d_gene: NA
j_gene: TRBJ2-7
abundance: NA
CDR3aa: ASRSAGFSYEQY

v_gene: TRBV30
d_gene: NA
j_gene: TRBJ2-7
abundance: few
CDR3aa: AWAIQAGEQY

v_gene: TRBV5-6
d_gene: NA
j_gene: TRBJ2-3
abundance: NA
CDR3aa: ASSLAAAAPTDTQY

v_gene: TRBV4-3
d_gene: NA
j_gene: TRBJ2-3
abundance: NA
CDR3aa: ASSPNAAGSGSTDTQY

v_gene: TRBV20-1
d_gene: TRBD2
j_gene: TRBJ2-7
abundance: NA
CDR3aa: SARFGGGPSYEQY

v_gene: TRBV5-1
d_gene: NA
j_gene: TRBJ2-7
abundance: NA
CDR3aa: ASSSGLGTTPSSSYEQY

v_gene: TRBV6-6
d_gene: NA
j_gene: TRBJ1-3
abundance: once
CDR3aa: ASTPGNTIY

v_gene: TRBV5-1
d_gene: NA
j_gene: TRBJ1-2
abundance: NA
CDR3aa: ASYMGGELNYGYT

v_gene: TRBV2
d_gene: NA
j_gene: TRBJ2-1
abundance: NA
CDR3aa: ASSGNSGATYNEQF

v_gene: TRBV6-5
d_gene: NA
j_gene: TRBJ1-5
abundance: NA
CDR3aa: ASSYSTSGGGYQPQH

v_gene: TRBV29-1
d_gene: NA
j_gene: TRBJ2-1
abundance: NA
CDR3aa: SVEDPGPRNEQF

v_gene: TRBV7-9
d_gene: TRBD1
j_gene: TRBJ2-2
abundance: NA
CDR3aa: ASSSPRGQSSGELF

v_gene: TRBV19
d_gene: TRBD1
j_gene: TRBJ1-5
abundance: NA
CDR3aa: ASSIEGQNQPQH

v_gene: TRBV27
d_gene: TRBD1
j_gene: TRBJ2-7
abundance: NA
CDR3aa: ASAFRTGGYEQY

v_gene: TRBV5-4
d_gene: NA
j_gene: TRBJ2-1
abundance: NA
CDR3aa: ASSPGTKSDEQF

v_gene: TRBV27
d_gene: NA
j_gene: TRBJ1-1
abundance: NA
CDR3aa: ASSSGTANTEAS

v_gene: TRBV27
d_gene: NA
j_gene: TRBJ1-2
abundance: NA
CDR3aa: ASSLRGVYGYT

v_gene: TRBV15
d_gene: NA
j_gene: TRBJ2-3
abundance: NA
CDR3aa: ATSRGEDTQY

v_gene: TRBV20-1
d_gene: NA
j_gene: TRBJ1-1
abundance: few
CDR3aa: SARDQRGTEAF

v_gene: TRBV5-1
d_gene: NA
j_gene: TRBJ2-3
abundance: NA
CDR3aa: ASSKGEDTQY

v_gene: TRBV7-9
d_gene: NA
j_gene: TRBJ2-7
abundance: NA
CDR3aa: ASTPVGNYHEQY

v_gene: TRBV5-1
d_gene: NA
j_gene: TRBJ1-4
abundance: NA
CDR3aa: ASSLGGPDSLVREKLF

v_gene: TRBV3-1
d_gene: NA
j_gene: TRBJ2-3
abundance: NA
CDR3aa: ASSQGQTIHTQY

v_gene: TRBV19
d_gene: TRBD1
j_gene: TRBJ2-7
abundance: NA
CDR3aa: ASHSRTGEKGEQY

v_gene: TRBV21-1
d_gene: NA
j_gene: TRBJ1-1
abundance: NA
CDR3aa: ASSKVTPKAF

v_gene: TRBV30
d_gene: TRBD1
j_gene: TRBJ1-4
abundance: NA
CDR3aa: AWRRRGAAGGEKLF

v_gene: TRBV3-1
d_gene: NA
j_gene: TRBJ2-7
abundance: NA
CDR3aa: ASSQTTTYEQY

v_gene: TRBV3-1
d_gene: NA
j_gene: TRBJ1-4
abundance: NA
CDR3aa: ASGWGREKLF

v_gene: TRBV19
d_gene: NA
j_gene: TRBJ2-1
abundance: NA
CDR3aa: ASRTGSEQF

v_gene: TRBV25-1
d_gene: TRBD2
j_gene: TRBJ2-1
abundance: NA
CDR3aa: ASSRTSGRASEQF

v_gene: TRBV20-1
d_gene: NA
j_gene: TRBJ2-7
abundance: NA
CDR3aa: SASEAGVGQY

v_gene: TRBV7-2
d_gene: TRBD2
j_gene: TRBJ2-7
abundance: NA
CDR3aa: ASSLAEGAGGSRAEQY

v_gene: TRBV4-1
d_gene: NA
j_gene: TRBJ2-4
abundance: NA
CDR3aa: ASSQEGGLLANIQY

v_gene: TRBV7-9
d_gene: NA
j_gene: TRBJ2-1
abundance: NA
CDR3aa: ASSSGRYNEQF

v_gene: TRBV2
d_gene: NA
j_gene: TRBJ2-3
abundance: NA
CDR3aa: AGGSSGRTDTQY

v_gene: TRBV5-6
d_gene: NA
j_gene: TRBJ1-1
abundance: NA
CDR3aa: ASSLDHLVF

v_gene: TRBV12-3/TRBV12-4
d_gene: NA
j_gene: TRBJ1-1
abundance: NA
CDR3aa: ASTMLALNTEAF

v_gene: TRBV20-1
d_gene: TRBD2
j_gene: TRBJ2-1
abundance: NA
CDR3aa: SMKRGDYNEQF

v_gene: TRBV10-2
d_gene: NA
j_gene: TRBJ2-7
abundance: NA
CDR3aa: ASSEIGPDEQY

v_gene: TRBV20-1
d_gene: TRBD2
j_gene: TRBJ2-5
abundance: NA
CDR3aa: RVAGGGWAQETQY

v_gene: TRBV7-2
d_gene: TRBD1
j_gene: TRBJ1-5
abundance: NA
CDR3aa: ASSLGGGGGNQPQH

v_gene: TRBV18
d_gene: NA
j_gene: TRBJ2-6
abundance: NA
CDR3aa: ASSPVHSGANVLT

v_gene: TRBV30
d_gene: TRBD1
j_gene: TRBJ2-1
abundance: NA
CDR3aa: AWSPWTGTNEQF

v_gene: TRBV7-2
d_gene: NA
j_gene: TRBJ2-5
abundance: NA
CDR3aa: ASSRDRGTQY

v_gene: TRBV20-1
d_gene: TRBD2
j_gene: TRBJ2-3
abundance: NA
CDR3aa: SARETGTRTDTQY

v_gene: TRBV7-9
d_gene: TRBD2
j_gene: TRBJ2-3
abundance: NA
CDR3aa: ASSRTSGGLDTQY

v_gene: TRBV4-3
d_gene: NA
j_gene: TRBJ2-2
abundance: once
CDR3aa: ASSQDRSTGELF

v_gene: TRBV12-3/TRBV12-4
d_gene: TRBD2
j_gene: TRBJ2-5
abundance: NA
CDR3aa: ASSSAGGPETQY

v_gene: TRBV7-2
d_gene: NA
j_gene: TRBJ2-2
abundance: NA
CDR3aa: ASSLATAGWNTGELF

v_gene: TRBV20-1
d_gene: NA
j_gene: TRBJ1-1
abundance: once
CDR3aa: SARSTANTEAF